Below, 18 T cell receptor beta chains from the same sample are listed, as sequenced in a study of cytomegalovirus exposure and HLA in healthy donors (dated by TCRdb to between 2016 and 2019). Receptor amplification or capture employed the immunoSEQ multiplex PCR assay. For the multiplex PCR, a mixture combining 60 forward primers for TCR Vbeta segments and 13 reverse primers for TCR Jbeta segments was used. Held by TCRdb, this immuneACCESS table contains in-frame sequences only and omits some clones. Under half of the omission traces to an unresolved V gene where checked; the cause of the rest is unknown. In all, the sample holds around 130,000 clones, and around 74% of those were seen once. Roughly 3.1% of the sample comes from the top ten. The sequencing sample was made of PBMCs. The receptors were gathered from a man in his thirties or forties in good health and CMV-seronegative.

The rearrangement links TRBV5-1 to TRBJ2-6; the D gene is possibly TRBD1 (5 bases). The CDR3 runs 16 residues. The V gene lost 4 bases and the J gene lost 3 bases, with 14 bases spanning the gap. Germline CDR1 is SGHRS and CDR2 is YFSETQ. CDR3 coding DNA: TGCGCCAGCAGCGTAAACCAGGGTAATGGGGCCAACGTCCTGACTTTC. The encoded protein is CASSVNQGNGANVLTF.

V is TRBV28 and J is TRBJ1-1; TRBD1 matches 7 bases. The CDR3 is made up of 14 amino acids. The trim removed 6 bases at V and 10 bases at J, leaving 14 bases unmatched. Germline lookup yields CDR1 MDHEN and CDR2 SYDVKM. CDR3 in amino acids: CASRDAKRGLSAFF. For the CDR3, the DNA is TGTGCCAGCAGGGACGCGAAAAGGGGGCTTTCAGCTTTCTTT.

This clone was counted only a few times. The chain has TRBV28 and TRBJ2-7; no clear D. The V end lost 7 bases, the J end lost 1 base, and 14 bases lay between the germline ends. Germline V lookup: CDR1 MDHEN, CDR2 SYDVKM. The CDR3 runs 14 residues. The DNA for the CDR3 is TGTGCCAGCATGGGTTCTGTCGGGTCCTACGAGCAGTACTTC. Its protein product is CASMGSVGSYEQYF. Combining the CDR3 with reference TRBV28 and TRBJ2-7 gives the whole variable domain DVKVTQSSRYLVKRTGEKVFLECVQDMDHENMFWYRQDPGLGLRLIYFSYDVKMKEKGDIPEGYSVSREKKERFSLILESASTNQTSMYLCASMGSVGSYEQYFGPGTRLTVT.

The chain has TRBV10-3 and TRBJ2-1; 10 bases are shared with TRBD2. The CDR3 runs to 14 residues. CDR1 is ENHRY and CDR2 is SYGVKD in the germline V gene. The J segment lost 7 bases and the V segment lost 7 bases, leaving 7 bases of the junction unmatched. CDR3 coding DNA: TGTGCCATCAAGGGGGCTAGCGGGGGTAATGAGCAGTTCTTC. It is translated as CAIKGASGGNEQFF.

The chain is built from TRBV20-1 and TRBJ2-3; a weak D match, TRBD1 (5 bases). Per germline, CDR1 DFQATT and CDR2 SNEGSKA (reference sequence). V shed 4 bases and J shed 6 bases, with 8 bases lying between them. The CDR3 covers 11 residues. The CDR3 DNA sequence: TGCAGTGCTAAACGACAGGATACGCAGTATTTT. Residues: CSAKRQDTQYF.

V usage is TRBV11-2 and J usage is TRBJ2-5, with a weak D call TRBD1 (5 bases). Germline lookup yields CDR1 SGHAT and CDR2 FQNNGV. CDR3 length: 13 residues. Between the trimmed V and J ends, which lost 5 bases and 2 bases, there was a span of 9 bases. This chain's CDR3 is CASSTRQQETQYF. The CDR3 DNA is TGTGCCAGCAGCACAAGACAGCAAGAGACCCAGTACTTC.

The V gene is TRBV5-6, the J gene TRBJ2-7; 7 nucleotides agree with TRBD1. In germline, CDR1 is SGHDT, CDR2 YYEEEE. There are 16 residues in the CDR3. With V trimmed by 3 bases and J by 1 base, 10 bases remained unmatched. DNA for the CDR3: TGTGCCAGCAGCTCAAGACGCACAGGGGTTTCCTACGAGCAGTACTTC. As protein: CASSSRRTGVSYEQYF.

The J gene is TRBJ1-3, the V gene TRBV14; D not resolved. Germline assignment: CDR1 SGHDN and CDR2 FVKESK. This CDR3 is built from 12 residues. The germline V and J ends were trimmed by 6 bases and 7 bases, with 10 bases remaining between them. The CDR3 is CASRHVGNTIYF. The CDR3, as DNA: TGTGCCAGCAGACACGTCGGGAACACCATATATTTT.

The rearrangement uses TRBV5-1 and TRBJ2-7, with D possibly being TRBD2 (5 bases). V lost 2 bases to trimming and J lost 4 bases, with 10 bases between them. The CDR3 runs 13 residues. From germline, CDR1 is SGHRS and CDR2 YFSETQ. The CDR3 region is CASSFSGEYEQYF. DNA of the CDR3: TGCGCCAGCAGCTTTTCCGGGGAATACGAGCAGTACTTC.

The V call is TRBV10-3, the J call TRBJ1-2; a weak D match, TRBD1 (6 bases). Trimming shortened V by 3 bases and J by 5 bases, and 16 bases separated the two germline ends. CDR1 and CDR2 (germline): ENHRY, SYGVKD. This CDR3 comprises 15 residues. The CDR3 is CAISEVKQGWYGYTF. DNA for the CDR3: TGTGCCATCAGTGAAGTGAAACAGGGTTGGTATGGCTACACCTTC.

The chain employs TRBV6-1 and TRBJ1-5, with 8 positions matching TRBD1. Germline trimming cut 3 bases from V and 6 bases from J; bases unmatched to any gene: 7. Germline lookup yields CDR1 MNHNS and CDR2 SASEGT. The CDR3 sequence is 15 residues long. CDR3: CASSDRQGFGQPQHF. CDR3 in DNA: TGTGCCAGCAGTGACAGACAGGGGTTCGGTCAGCCCCAGCATTTT.

The rearrangement joins TRBV6-5 to TRBJ2-7; tentative D call: TRBD2 (5 bases). Trimming removed 7 bases at V and 9 bases at J, with 19 bases between. Germline values: CDR1 MNHEY, CDR2 SVGAGI. The CDR3 loop spans 13 amino acids. The CDR3 loop is CASKGQRSGVQYF. The CDR3 nucleotides read TGTGCCAGCAAAGGGCAGCGGTCTGGGGTGCAGTACTTC.

The chain carries TRBV19 and TRBJ1-2; 8 bases line up with TRBD1. Germline loops: CDR1 LNHDA, CDR2 SQIVND (reference sequence). The CDR3 contains 12 residues. Trimming at V came to 6 bases and at J to 7 bases, leaving 4 bases not matched to a gene. The CDR3 sequence is CASRDREIGYTF. DNA of the CDR3: TGTGCCAGTAGGGACAGGGAGATTGGCTACACCTTC.

V gene TRBV6-5 combines with J gene TRBJ2-7; tentative D call: TRBD1 (6 bases). The V gene's germline CDR1 is MNHEY and CDR2 SVGAGI. V was pared by 5 bases and J by 0 bases, with 11 bases between. The CDR3 totals 14 residues. The CDR3 sequence is CASSVTGSSYEQYF. CDR3 in DNA: TGTGCCAGCAGTGTCACAGGGAGCTCCTACGAGCAGTACTTC.

This clone was seen once. The genes are TRBV27 and TRBJ2-3, with 7 bases that match TRBD2. The CDR3 is 13 residues long. Germline V gene sequence: CDR1 MNHEY, CDR2 SMNVEV (reference sequence). The ends lost 3 bases at V and 7 bases at J; junction bases unmatched: 4. DNA for the CDR3: TGTGCCAGCAGTTTGGGGGGGGTAAATACGCAGTATTTT. The encoded protein is CASSLGGVNTQYF.

This rearrangement joins TRBV12-5 to TRBJ1-5, with a tentative D call TRBD1 (6 bases). V was trimmed by 5 bases and J by 7 bases, leaving 15 bases between them. The germline gives CDR1 LGHNT, CDR2 FRNRAP. This CDR3 has 14 residues. CDR3 coding DNA: TGTGCTAGTGGTCTACGGCCAGGGGACCAGCCCCAGCATTTT. Translating gives CASGLRPGDQPQHF.

This clone was seen many times. The genes are TRBV9 and TRBJ2-1; D might be TRBD2 (5 bases). V was clipped by 0 bases and J by 8 bases, with 6 bases between them. The CDR3 runs 12 residues. Germline V gene data show CDR1 as SGDLS and CDR2 as YYNGEE. CDR3 in DNA: TGTGCCAGCAGCGTAGGAGGGCATGAGCAGTTCTTC. This sequence encodes CASSVGGHEQFF.

This clone was observed a few times. This chain connects TRBV27 to TRBJ2-7; TRBD1 matches 8 bases. The CDR3 covers 14 residues. With V trimmed by 4 bases and J by 4 bases, 6 bases remained unmatched. CDR1 and CDR2 (germline): MNHEY, SMNVEV (reference sequence). The CDR3 sequence: CASSSGQGTYEQYF. The CDR3 nucleotides are TGTGCCAGCAGTTCCGGACAGGGAACTTACGAGCAGTACTTC.